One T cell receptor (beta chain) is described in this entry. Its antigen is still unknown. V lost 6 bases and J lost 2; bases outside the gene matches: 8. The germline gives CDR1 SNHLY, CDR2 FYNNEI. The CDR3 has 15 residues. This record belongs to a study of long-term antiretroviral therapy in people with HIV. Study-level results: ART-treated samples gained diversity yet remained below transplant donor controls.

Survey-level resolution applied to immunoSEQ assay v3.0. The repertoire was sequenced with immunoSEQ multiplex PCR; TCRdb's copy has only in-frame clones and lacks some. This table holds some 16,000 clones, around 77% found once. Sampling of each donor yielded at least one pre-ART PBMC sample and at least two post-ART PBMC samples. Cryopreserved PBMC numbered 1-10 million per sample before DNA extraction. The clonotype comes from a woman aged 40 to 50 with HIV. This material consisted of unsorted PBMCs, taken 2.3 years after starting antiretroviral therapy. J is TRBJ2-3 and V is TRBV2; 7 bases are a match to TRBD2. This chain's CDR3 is CASRQTSWVTDTQYF. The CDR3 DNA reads TGTGCCAGCAGACAGACTAGCTGGGTCACAGATACGCAGTATTTT.